The clone carrying this T cell receptor beta chain occurred many times. What it binds is unknown. This specimen comes from a study of identical twins. General study findings and limits: The degree of excess twin sharing was weaker in beta out-of-frame sequences.

V lost 2 bases and J lost 0, with 10 bases in between. This CDR3 is built from 15 residues. Donors uniformly comprised healthy Caucasians. TCRdb recomputed calls from the 5' RACE reads with MiXCR, one row per CDR3 protein. The sample has 200,000 to 250,000 distinct CDR3 sequences, approximately 8.3% seen once. These data also formed part of another study, on yellow fever vaccine responses in identical twins.

The chain couples TRBV12-3 or TRBV12-4 to TRBJ1-2; D not certain. The sample consisted of memory (CD45RO+) T cells sorted from blood. This receptor was identified in a woman under 30 in good health. As DNA, the CDR3 is TGTGCCAGCAGTTTACAGAGCCGGTCTAACTATGGCTACACCTTC. As protein: CASSLQSRSNYGYTF.